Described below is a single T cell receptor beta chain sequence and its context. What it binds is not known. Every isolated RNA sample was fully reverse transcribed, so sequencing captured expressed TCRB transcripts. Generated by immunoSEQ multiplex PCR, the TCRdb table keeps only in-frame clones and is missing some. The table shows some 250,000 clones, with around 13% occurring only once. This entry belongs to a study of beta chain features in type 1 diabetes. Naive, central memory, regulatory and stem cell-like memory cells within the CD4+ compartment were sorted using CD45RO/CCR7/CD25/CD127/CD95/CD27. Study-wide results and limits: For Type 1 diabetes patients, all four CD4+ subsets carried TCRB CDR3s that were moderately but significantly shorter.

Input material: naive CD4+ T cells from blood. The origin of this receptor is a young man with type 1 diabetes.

CDR3 nucleotide sequence: TGCGCCAGCAGTGGCCAGGGGAACTACGAGCAGTACTTC. Amino acid sequence: CASSGQGNYEQYF. V gene TRBV5-1 combines with J gene TRBJ2-7, with D perhaps TRBD1 (6 bases). The CDR3 sequence is 13 residues long. The ends were cut back, 5 bases at V and 3 bases at J, with 12 bases in the middle. Germline V gene data show CDR1 as SGHRS and CDR2 as YFSETQ.